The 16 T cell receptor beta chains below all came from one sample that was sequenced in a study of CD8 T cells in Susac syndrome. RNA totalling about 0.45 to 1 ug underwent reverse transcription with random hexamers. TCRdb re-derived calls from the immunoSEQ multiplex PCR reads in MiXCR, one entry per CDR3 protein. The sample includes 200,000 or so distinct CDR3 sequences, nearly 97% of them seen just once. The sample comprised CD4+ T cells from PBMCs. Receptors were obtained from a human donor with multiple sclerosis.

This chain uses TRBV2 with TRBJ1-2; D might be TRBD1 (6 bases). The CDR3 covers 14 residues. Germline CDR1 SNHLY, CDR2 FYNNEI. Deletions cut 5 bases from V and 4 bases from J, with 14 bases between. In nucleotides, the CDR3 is TGTGCCAGCAGTCCCACAGGGTCACGCTATGGCTACACCTTC. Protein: CASSPTGSRYGYTF. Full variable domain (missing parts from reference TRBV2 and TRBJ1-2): EPEVTQTPSHQVTQMGQEVILRCVPISNHLYFYWYRQILGQKVEFLVSFYNNEISEKSEIFDDQFSVERPDGSNFTLKIRSTKLEDSAMYFCASSPTGSRYGYTFGSGTRLTVV.

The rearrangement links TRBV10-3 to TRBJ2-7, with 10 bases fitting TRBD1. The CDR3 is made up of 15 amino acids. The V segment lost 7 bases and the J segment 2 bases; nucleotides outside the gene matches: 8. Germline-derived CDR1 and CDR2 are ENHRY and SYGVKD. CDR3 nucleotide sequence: TGTGCCATCAACTGGGGACAGGGGTCCCCCTACGAGCAGTACTTC. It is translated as CAINWGQGSPYEQYF.

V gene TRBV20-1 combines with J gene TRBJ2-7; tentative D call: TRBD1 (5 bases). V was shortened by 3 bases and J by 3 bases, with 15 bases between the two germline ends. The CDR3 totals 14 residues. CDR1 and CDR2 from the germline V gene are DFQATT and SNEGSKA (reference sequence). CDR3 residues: CSARIWGSDYEQYF. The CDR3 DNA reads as TGCAGTGCTAGGATCTGGGGCTCGGACTACGAGCAGTACTTC.

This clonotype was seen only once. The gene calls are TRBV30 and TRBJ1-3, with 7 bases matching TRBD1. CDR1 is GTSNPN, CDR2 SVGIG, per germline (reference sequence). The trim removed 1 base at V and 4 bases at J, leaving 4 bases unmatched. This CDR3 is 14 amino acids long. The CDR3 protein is CAWSEGAGGNTIYF. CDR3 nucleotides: TGTGCCTGGAGTGAGGGGGCCGGAGGAAACACCATATATTTT.

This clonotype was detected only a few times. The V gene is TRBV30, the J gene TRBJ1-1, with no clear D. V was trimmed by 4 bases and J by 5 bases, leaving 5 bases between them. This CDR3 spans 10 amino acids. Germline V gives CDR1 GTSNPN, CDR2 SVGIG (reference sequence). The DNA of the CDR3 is TGTGCCTGGATTCGGACTGAAGCTTTCTTT. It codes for CAWIRTEAFF.

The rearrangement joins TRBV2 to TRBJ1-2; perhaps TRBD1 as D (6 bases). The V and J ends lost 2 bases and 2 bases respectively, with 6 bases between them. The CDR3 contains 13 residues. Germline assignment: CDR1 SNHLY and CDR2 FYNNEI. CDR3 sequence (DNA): TGTGCCAGCAGTGAAACAGGGAACTATGGCTACACCTTC. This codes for CASSETGNYGYTF.

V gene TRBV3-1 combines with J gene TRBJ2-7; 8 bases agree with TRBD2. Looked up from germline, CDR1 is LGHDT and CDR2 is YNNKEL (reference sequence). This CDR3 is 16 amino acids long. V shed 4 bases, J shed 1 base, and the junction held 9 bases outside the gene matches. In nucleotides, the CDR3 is TGTGCCAGCAGCCCCCGGTTTAGCGGGGCATCCTACGAGCAGTACTTC. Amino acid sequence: CASSPRFSGASYEQYF.

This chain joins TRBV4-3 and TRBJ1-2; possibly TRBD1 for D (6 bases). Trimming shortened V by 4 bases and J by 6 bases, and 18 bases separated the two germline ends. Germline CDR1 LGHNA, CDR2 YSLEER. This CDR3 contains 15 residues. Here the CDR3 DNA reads TGCGCCAGCAGCCCGCACCAAGGGGGGGGCGATGGCTACACCTTC. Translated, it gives CASSPHQGGGDGYTF.

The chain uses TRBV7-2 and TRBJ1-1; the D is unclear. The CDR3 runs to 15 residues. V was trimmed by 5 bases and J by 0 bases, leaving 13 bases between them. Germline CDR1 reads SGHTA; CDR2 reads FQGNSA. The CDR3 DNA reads TGTGCCAGCAGCCGTATACCGTTTATGAACACTGAAGCTTTCTTT. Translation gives CASSRIPFMNTEAFF. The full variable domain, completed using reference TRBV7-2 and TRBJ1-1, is GAGVSQSPSNKVTEKGKDVELRCDPISGHTALYWYRQSLGQGLEFLIYFQGNSAPDKSGLPSDRFSAERTGGSVSTLTIQRTQQEDSAVYLCASSRIPFMNTEAFFGQGTRLTVV.

The CDR3: CASSFDPASTEAFF. As DNA, the CDR3 is TGCGCCAGCAGCTTCGACCCCGCGTCCACTGAAGCTTTCTTT. The genes are TRBV5-1 and TRBJ1-1; no reliable D call. This CDR3 has 14 amino acids. Germline V gene sequence: CDR1 SGHRS, CDR2 YFSETQ. Trimming took 2 bases from V and 4 from J, leaving 12 bases between them.

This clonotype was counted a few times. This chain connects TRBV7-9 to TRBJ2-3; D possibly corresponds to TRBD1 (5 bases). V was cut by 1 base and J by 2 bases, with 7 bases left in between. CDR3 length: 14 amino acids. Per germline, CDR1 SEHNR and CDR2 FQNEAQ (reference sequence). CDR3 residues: CASSLGQPTDTQYF. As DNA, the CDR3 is TGTGCCAGCAGCTTAGGACAGCCCACAGATACGCAGTATTTT.

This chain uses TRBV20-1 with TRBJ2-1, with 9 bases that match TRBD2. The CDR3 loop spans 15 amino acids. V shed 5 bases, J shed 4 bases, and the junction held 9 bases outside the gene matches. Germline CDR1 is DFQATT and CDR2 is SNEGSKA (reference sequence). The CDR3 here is CSAQIAGDLYNEQFF. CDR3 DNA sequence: TGCAGTGCTCAGATAGCGGGGGACTTGTACAATGAGCAGTTCTTC.

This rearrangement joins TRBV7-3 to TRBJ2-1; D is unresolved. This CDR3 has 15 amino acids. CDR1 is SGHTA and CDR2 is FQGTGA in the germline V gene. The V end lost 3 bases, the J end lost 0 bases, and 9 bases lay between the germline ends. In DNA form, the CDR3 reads TGTGCCAGCAGCTTGCAGGTTAGCTCCTACAATGAGCAGTTCTTC. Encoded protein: CASSLQVSSYNEQFF.

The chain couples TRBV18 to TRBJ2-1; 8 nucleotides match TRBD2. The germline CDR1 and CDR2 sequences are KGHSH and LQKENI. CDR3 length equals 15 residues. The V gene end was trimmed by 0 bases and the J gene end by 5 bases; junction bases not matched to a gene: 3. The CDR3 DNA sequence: TGTGCCAGCTCACCACCGGGCGGGGGGAACAATGAGCAGTTCTTC. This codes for CASSPPGGGNNEQFF.

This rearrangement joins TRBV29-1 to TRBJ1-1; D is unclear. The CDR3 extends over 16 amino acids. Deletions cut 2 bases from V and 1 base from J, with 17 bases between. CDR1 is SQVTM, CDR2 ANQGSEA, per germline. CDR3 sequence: CSVETANIPQNTEAFF. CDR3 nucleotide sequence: TGCAGCGTTGAAACAGCCAATATCCCCCAGAACACTGAAGCTTTCTTT.

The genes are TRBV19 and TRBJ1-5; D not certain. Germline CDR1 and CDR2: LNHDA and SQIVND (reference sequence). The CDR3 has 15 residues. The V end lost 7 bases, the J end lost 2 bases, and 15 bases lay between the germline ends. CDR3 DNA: TGTGCCAGTACTCCGGGTCTTTGGGGCAATCAGCCCCAGCATTTT. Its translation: CASTPGLWGNQPQHF.